Included here is one T cell receptor (beta chain) sequence, with context. The germline CDR1 and CDR2 sequences are SGHDT and YYEEEE. Trimming removed 3 bases from V and 7 bases from J, with 8 bases in between. The CDR3 loop spans 12 amino acids. The method was immunoSEQ multiplex PCR; TCRdb's version includes in-frame clones alone and lacks a portion of them. The sample records about 410,000 clones, about 89% being singletons. This sample is drawn from a study of Ad26.COV2.S vaccination and SARS-CoV-2 variants. Study information: The trial was COV1001 and the donor's arm was Ad26.COV2.S.

Treatment indicated: about 20 received Ad26.COV2.S at low or high dose, single or two shots; 5 received placebo; per-sample allocation not given. Collection of samples fell on day 63 after the first vaccine or placebo injection. Aged 18-55 years, donor was enrolled in Boston in the early 2020s. An Ad26 vector expressing Wuhan-strain SARS-CoV-2 spike constituted the vaccine. The chain recombines TRBV5-6 with TRBJ1-5; a weak D match, TRBD1 (5 bases). The specimen was peripheral blood, collected in a trial of Ad26.COV2.S vaccine versus placebo. The TCR comes from a person between 18 and 65 years old who received the Ad26.COV2.S COVID-19 vaccine or a placebo. As DNA, the CDR3 is TGTGCCAGCAGCTGGGGGGGGCAGCCCCAGCATTTT. Protein sequence: CASSWGGQPQHF.